The clone carrying this T cell receptor beta chain appeared a few times. The CDR3 sequence is 14 residues long. V dropped 10 bases and J dropped 5 bases, with 20 bases sitting between them. The data originate from a study of metastatic and nonmetastatic thyroid tumors. Study information: Both malignant and benign thyroid patients supplied peripheral blood and tumor or nodule tissue samples, across which the repertoires of these patients were then compared.

In the source study's methods: Between-group CDR3 differences, defined by clinicopathological status, yielded a distant-metastasis classifier for papillary thyroid cancer. TCRdb reanalyzed the PCR reads via MiXCR. V and J calls and clone size were set by TCRdb, not the authors. The top ten clones hold more than 12% of a sample with roughly 23,000 clones, 13% to 15% of them seen once. Treatment of any kind had been given to no patient before thyroid surgery. The chain has TRBV12-3 or TRBV12-4 and TRBJ1-1; perhaps TRBD1 as D (6 bases). The source material was tumor tissue. The source is a female donor with papillary thyroid cancer or a benign thyroid nodule (not recorded which). Some clones in this sample may be carry-over from other donors' samples. The CDR3 region is CANTIGGVETEAFF. Here the CDR3 DNA reads TGTGCCAACACCATAGGGGGAGTCGAGACTGAAGCTTTCTTT.